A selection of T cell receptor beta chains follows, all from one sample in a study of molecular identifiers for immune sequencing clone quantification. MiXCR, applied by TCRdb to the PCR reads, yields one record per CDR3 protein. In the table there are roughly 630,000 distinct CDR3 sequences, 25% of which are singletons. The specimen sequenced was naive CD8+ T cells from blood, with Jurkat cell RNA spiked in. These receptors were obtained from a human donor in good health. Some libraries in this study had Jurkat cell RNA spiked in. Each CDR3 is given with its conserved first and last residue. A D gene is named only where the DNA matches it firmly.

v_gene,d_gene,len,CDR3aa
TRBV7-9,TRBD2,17,CASSSPGLEGLGYEQYF
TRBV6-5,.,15,CASSCSGRSTDTQYF
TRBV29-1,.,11,CSDRRNTEAFF
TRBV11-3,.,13,CASSTGPGAEQYF
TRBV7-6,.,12,CAGSLLNEKLFF
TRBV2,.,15,CASSEGPATNEKLFF
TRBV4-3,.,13,CASSLMRGTEAFF
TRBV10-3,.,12,CAGGGGTDTQYF
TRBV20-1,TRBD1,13,CSARGQKNTEAFF
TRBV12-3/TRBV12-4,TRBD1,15,CASSARAGDRNIQYF
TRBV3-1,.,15,CASSQDPDGEGTAFF
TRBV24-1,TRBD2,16,CATSETGTSTRETQYF
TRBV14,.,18,CASSRAPGRLVYGETQYF
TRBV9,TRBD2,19,CASSTPRIRRAGATDTQYF
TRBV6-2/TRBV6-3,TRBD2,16,CASSYLTSGGTGELFF
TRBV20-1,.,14,CSVGSDAMNTEAFF
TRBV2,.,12,CASSEAGREAFF
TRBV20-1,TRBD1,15,CSARDKAGGDLEAFF
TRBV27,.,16,CASSLGSGFSTDTQYF
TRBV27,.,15,CASSLSGWPADEQFF
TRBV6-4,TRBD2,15,CASPLAGGRHGELFF
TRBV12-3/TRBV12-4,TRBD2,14,CASRLGTSGDTQYF
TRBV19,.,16,CASSIYGGASNQPQHF
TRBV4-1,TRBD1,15,CASSHNRDRNTEAFF
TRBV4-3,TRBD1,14,CASSHGQGVDEQYF
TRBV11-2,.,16,CASSRVTGSKGETQYF
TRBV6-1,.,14,CASSEAPEEDGYTF
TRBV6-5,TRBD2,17,CASSLVRGGGESDTQYF
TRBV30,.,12,CAWNSGTDGYTF
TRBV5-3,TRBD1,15,CASSFRTGGTDTQYF
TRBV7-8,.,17,CASSLEPGPGLNTEAFF
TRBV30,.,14,CAWTEGMVQETQYF
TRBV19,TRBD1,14,CASAQGTGYDEQFF
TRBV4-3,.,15,CASSQTEGSGNTIYF
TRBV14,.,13,CASSQWGWPEQFF
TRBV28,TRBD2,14,CASSSGGGNNEQFF
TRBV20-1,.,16,CSAREAPGQPSTEAFF
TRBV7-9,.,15,CASSPPDGNSYEQYF
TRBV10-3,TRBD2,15,CAISEGLAGRETQYF
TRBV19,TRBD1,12,CAAGQGFHEQYF
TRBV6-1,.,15,CASSVKGPNTGELFF
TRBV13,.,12,CASSARSSEQFF
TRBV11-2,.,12,CASTGLSDIQYF
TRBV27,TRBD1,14,CASRPGTGHQPQHF